This paragraph reports one T cell receptor beta chain. The data belong to a study of T cell changes during pregnancy in multiple sclerosis. V lost 4 bases to trimming and J lost 0 bases, with 18 bases between them. Per the germline V gene, CDR1 is WNHNN and CDR2 is SYGVQD (reference sequence). This CDR3 has 17 residues. Sequenced by immunoSEQ multiplex PCR; TCRdb stores in-frame clones only, minus some. The sample yields some 52,000 clones, just over 90% seen once. The clonotype originates from a female donor with multiple sclerosis, enrolled in a pregnancy study. This chain connects TRBV10-1 to TRBJ1-1; TRBD1 is a possible D gene (5 bases). The specimen comprised CD4+ T cells from peripheral blood mononuclear cells, sampled before pregnancy. CDR3 in amino acids: CASSAPGHDPMNTEAFF. The DNA of the CDR3 is TGCGCCAGCAGTGCGCCCGGACATGATCCAATGAACACTGAAGCTTTCTTT.